Listed here are 5 T cell receptor beta chains from one sample, sequenced in a study of T cells after yellow fever vaccination. From the 5' RACE reads, TCRdb called clonotypes with MiXCR, one entry per CDR3 protein. The sample has about 260,000 distinct CDR3 sequences, 10% to 15% seen once; the top ten hold roughly 0.5%. The sequenced sample was CD4+ T cells sorted from PBMCs, obtained 45 days after the yellow fever booster vaccination. These receptors all stem from a man aged 25 to 40 who received the YFV17D yellow fever vaccine.

A few counts support this clonotype. The CDR3 sequence is CASTSLRTGGSYEQYF. CDR3 bases: TGTGCCAGCACCTCCCTGCGGACAGGGGGCTCCTACGAGCAGTACTTC. The V and J genes are TRBV12-3 or TRBV12-4 and TRBJ2-7; 10 positions agree with TRBD1. This CDR3 region has 16 residues. The J segment lost 0 bases and the V segment lost 7 bases, leaving 9 bases of the junction unmatched.

The CDR3 loop reads CASSETGGRLDEQFF. CDR3 bases: TGTGCCAGCAGTGAGACTGGCGGGAGGTTGGATGAGCAGTTCTTC. V usage is TRBV6-1 and J usage is TRBJ2-1; 8 nucleotides align to TRBD2. The CDR3 covers 15 residues. J gave up 8 bases and V 3 bases, and 9 bases lay outside the gene matches. Germline V lookup: CDR1 MNHNS, CDR2 SASEGT.

This sequence joins TRBV7-9 and TRBJ1-2, with 7 bases matching TRBD1. CDR3 size: 15 residues. The V gene's germline CDR1 is SEHNR and CDR2 FQNEAQ (reference sequence). The ends lost 5 bases at V and 0 bases at J; junction bases unmatched: 6. The CDR3 DNA sequence: TGTGCCAGCAGCAACCTACAGGGGACTAACTATGGCTACACCTTC. Translated: CASSNLQGTNYGYTF.

This clonotype has ten or more counts. This chain connects TRBV3-1 to TRBJ2-6, with TRBD2 as a possible D gene (5 bases). The V end was cut by 4 bases, the J end by 4 bases, with 8 bases between. Germline V gives CDR1 LGHDT, CDR2 YNNKEL (reference sequence). The CDR3 contains 14 residues. The CDR3 DNA follows: TGTGCCAGCAGCCGCGGGCCGGGGGCCAACGTCCTGACTTTC. Protein sequence: CASSRGPGANVLTF.

This chain links TRBV7-2 with TRBJ2-5; TRBD2 is a possible D gene (6 bases). The length of the CDR3 is 15 residues. CDR1 and CDR2 (germline): SGHTA, FQGNSA. The ends were cut back, 5 bases at V and 4 bases at J, with 17 bases in the middle. CDR3 coding DNA: TGTGCCAGCAGCAAGAAAGCGGGCCGGGGAGAGACCCAGTACTTC. Translation: CASSKKAGRGETQYF.